This is a list of T cell receptor beta chains from one sample in a study of graft-versus-host responses after intestinal transplantation. Libraries were prepared by immunoSEQ multiplex PCR; TCRdb keeps only in-frame clonotypes and omits some of them. In the table there are 65,000 to 90,000 clones, approximately 90% of which are singletons. Their antigens are not known. The sample was unstimulated CD8+ T cells sorted from spleen or lymph node cells, taken before transplant. Source of these receptors: a human donor who was the organ donor for an intestinal transplant. Each CDR3 is given with its conserved first and last residue. A D gene is named only where the DNA matches it firmly. A row's size may be missing; if present it is once, few, many or a size class.

D gene: -
V gene: TRBV2
clone size: -
CDR3 length: 14
J gene: TRBJ2-1
CDR3 DNA: TGTGCCAGCAGATCGGCGGGGGCGGCCAATGAGCAGTTCTTC
CDR3 protein: CASRSAGAANEQFF

D gene: -
V gene: TRBV6-1
clone size: -
CDR3 length: 15
J gene: TRBJ2-2
CDR3 DNA: TGTGCCAGCAGTGAACTCCGCGGGGCGCCCGGGGAGCTGTTTTTT
CDR3 protein: CASSELRGAPGELFF

D gene: TRBD2
V gene: TRBV6-1
clone size: -
CDR3 length: 15
J gene: TRBJ2-7
CDR3 DNA: TGTGCCAGCAGTGAAGTTGCGGGGGGGCCCTACGAGCAGTACTTC
CDR3 protein: CASSEVAGGPYEQYF

D gene: -
V gene: TRBV4-2
clone size: -
CDR3 length: 14
J gene: TRBJ2-7
CDR3 DNA: TGTGCCAGCAGCCAAGACAGGGGAGCCTACGAGCAGTACTTC
CDR3 protein: CASSQDRGAYEQYF

D gene: TRBD1
V gene: TRBV6-4
clone size: -
CDR3 length: 14
J gene: TRBJ1-1
CDR3 DNA: TGTGCCAGCAGGGACGGACAGGGCAACACTGAAGCTTTCTTT
CDR3 protein: CASRDGQGNTEAFF

D gene: TRBD1
V gene: TRBV29-1
clone size: -
CDR3 length: 13
J gene: TRBJ1-2
CDR3 DNA: TGCAGCGTATGGACAGGATCTAACTATGGCTACACCTTC
CDR3 protein: CSVWTGSNYGYTF

D gene: -
V gene: TRBV6-6
clone size: -
CDR3 length: 13
J gene: TRBJ2-1
CDR3 DNA: TGTGCCAGCAGTTACTCGAACAACATTGAGCAGTTCTTC
CDR3 protein: CASSYSNNIEQFF

D gene: TRBD1
V gene: TRBV9
clone size: -
CDR3 length: 14
J gene: TRBJ2-7
CDR3 DNA: TGTGCCAGCAGCGGGACAGGTCTGTCCTACGAGCAGTACTTC
CDR3 protein: CASSGTGLSYEQYF

D gene: -
V gene: TRBV13
clone size: -
CDR3 length: 16
J gene: TRBJ2-7
CDR3 DNA: TGTGCCAGCAGTCCCACCCGGGACTTATACTCCTACGAGCAGTACTTC
CDR3 protein: CASSPTRDLYSYEQYF

D gene: TRBD1
V gene: TRBV9
clone size: once
CDR3 length: 14
J gene: TRBJ1-4
CDR3 DNA: TGTGCCAGCAGCGCGTCAGGGGGTAGTGAAAAACTGTTTTTT
CDR3 protein: CASSASGGSEKLFF

D gene: TRBD2
V gene: TRBV13
clone size: -
CDR3 length: 15
J gene: TRBJ2-3
CDR3 DNA: TGTGCCAGCAGCTTAGGCATAGCGGGGACAGATACGCAGTATTTT
CDR3 protein: CASSLGIAGTDTQYF

D gene: -
V gene: TRBV5-1
clone size: -
CDR3 length: 14
J gene: TRBJ2-7
CDR3 DNA: TGCGCCAGCAGCTTGGCGGGGGGCCTCTCCGAGCAGTACTTC
CDR3 protein: CASSLAGGLSEQYF

D gene: -
V gene: TRBV4-2
clone size: -
CDR3 length: 17
J gene: TRBJ2-3
CDR3 DNA: TGTGCCAGCAGCCCCCCGAACCTAGGTAGAGGCACAGATACGCAGTATTTT
CDR3 protein: CASSPPNLGRGTDTQYF

D gene: TRBD1
V gene: TRBV5-1
clone size: -
CDR3 length: 14
J gene: TRBJ1-2
CDR3 DNA: TGCGCCAGCAGCTCGTGGACAGGGGAGGATGGCTACACCTTC
CDR3 protein: CASSSWTGEDGYTF

D gene: -
V gene: TRBV28
clone size: -
CDR3 length: 12
J gene: TRBJ2-7
CDR3 DNA: TGTGCCAGCAGTTTACACCCCTACGAGCAGTACTTC
CDR3 protein: CASSLHPYEQYF

D gene: TRBD1
V gene: TRBV9
clone size: -
CDR3 length: 17
J gene: TRBJ1-2
CDR3 DNA: TGTGCCAGCAGCTTGGACGGCCGACAGGGCGGGGAAAGCGGCTACACCTTC
CDR3 protein: CASSLDGRQGGESGYTF

D gene: -
V gene: TRBV5-6
clone size: -
CDR3 length: 12
J gene: TRBJ2-2
CDR3 DNA: TGTGCCAGCAGCTTCGGGTCCGGGGAGCTGTTTTTT
CDR3 protein: CASSFGSGELFF

D gene: -
V gene: TRBV21-1
clone size: -
CDR3 length: 16
J gene: TRBJ1-1
CDR3 DNA: TGTGCCAGCAGCAAAGATTCGGACAGGCCTAACACTGAAGCTTTCTTT
CDR3 protein: CASSKDSDRPNTEAFF

D gene: -
V gene: TRBV5-1
clone size: -
CDR3 length: 14
J gene: TRBJ1-2
CDR3 DNA: TGCGCCAGCAGCTTATGGACAGCCGACTATGGCTACACCTTC
CDR3 protein: CASSLWTADYGYTF

D gene: -
V gene: TRBV4-1
clone size: -
CDR3 length: 17
J gene: TRBJ1-2
CDR3 DNA: TGCGCCAGCAGCGCATACATCCGGCAGGGGTTTTTGAGTGGCTACACCTTC
CDR3 protein: CASSAYIRQGFLSGYTF

D gene: TRBD2
V gene: TRBV10-2
clone size: -
CDR3 length: 15
J gene: TRBJ2-3
CDR3 DNA: TGCGCCAGCAGTACGGGGGGAAGGAGCACAGATACGCAGTATTTT
CDR3 protein: CASSTGGRSTDTQYF